These T cell receptor beta chains were read from a single sample in a study of cytomegalovirus exposure and HLA in healthy donors. The table came from immunoSEQ multiplex PCR; TCRdb's copy has only in-frame clones and leaves some out. The sample includes approximately 180,000 clones, approximately 78% of them seen just once. The sample consisted of PBMCs. These receptors all come from a human donor in good health. The CDR3 runs from the conserved cysteine through the conserved F or W. The D gene is left open where the match is weak. A clone size is listed for some rows: how often the clone was seen (once, few, many), or a class if it is expanded.

j_call clone_size v_call d_call cdr3_aa cdr3_nt
TRBJ1-2 . TRBV7-2 . CASSSEGHVSHGYTF TGTGCCAGCAGCTCTGAAGGTCATGTTAGCCATGGCTACACCTTC
TRBJ1-2 . TRBV5-1 . CASSSTLGNYGYTF TGCGCCAGCAGCAGTACCCTGGGCAACTATGGCTACACCTTC
TRBJ1-2 . TRBV19 TRBD1 CASSNTGQALDHTF TGTGCCAGTAGTAACACGGGACAGGCTCTTGATCACACCTTC
TRBJ1-4 . TRBV7-8 TRBD1 CASSQTRQGGSNEKLFF TGTGCCAGCAGCCAAACACGACAGGGGGGGAGTAATGAAAAACTGTTTTTT
TRBJ2-1 once TRBV5-1 . CASSLGPVSNEQFF TGCGCCAGCAGCTTGGGTCCAGTTTCAAATGAGCAGTTCTTC
TRBJ2-1 once TRBV2 TRBD2 CASRGNGGASYNEQFF TGTGCCAGCAGAGGGAACGGGGGGGCCTCCTACAATGAGCAGTTCTTC
TRBJ2-1 . TRBV9 TRBD2 CASSFPRRGGINEQFF TGTGCCAGCAGCTTCCCTCGGCGGGGGGGTATCAATGAGCAGTTCTTC
TRBJ2-3 . TRBV5-1 TRBD2 CASNGGDPSTDTQYF TGCGCCAGCAACGGGGGGGACCCGAGCACAGATACGCAGTATTTT
TRBJ2-7 few TRBV7-8 . CASSLERSAVGEQYF TGTGCCAGCAGCTTAGAGCGGTCGGCCGTTGGCGAGCAGTACTTC
TRBJ2-1 once TRBV19 . CASRPTGGVGDEQFF TGTGCCAGTAGACCCACAGGGGGGGTCGGCGATGAGCAGTTCTTC
TRBJ2-1 . TRBV10-3 TRBD1 CAITGQGAAEQFF TGTGCCATCACGGGACAGGGGGCGGCGGAGCAGTTCTTC
TRBJ2-2 . TRBV4-2 TRBD2 CASSQDRGAGELFF TGTGCCAGCAGCCAAGATCGGGGGGCCGGGGAGCTGTTTTTT
TRBJ1-2 . TRBV7-4 TRBD1 CASSPGTGGRYGYTF TGTGCCAGCAGTCCTGGGACAGGGGGTCGGTATGGCTACACCTTC
TRBJ1-6 . TRBV19 TRBD1 CASSIGTEHSPLHF TGTGCCAGTTCAATCGGGACAGAACATTCACCCCTCCACTTT
TRBJ2-7 . TRBV6-5 TRBD2 CASSYDGGAYEQYF TGTGCCAGCAGTTACGACGGGGGGGCCTACGAGCAGTACTTC
TRBJ1-4 . TRBV5-1 TRBD1 CASSADRGKILFF TGCGCCAGCAGCGCCGACAGGGGAAAAATACTGTTTTTT
TRBJ1-2 . TRBV27 TRBD1 CASSPGTVSYGYTF TGTGCCAGCAGTCCAGGGACAGTGAGCTATGGCTACACCTTC
TRBJ2-1 . TRBV30 TRBD2 CALEGRGLAGGGRSYNEQFF TGTGCCCTGGAGGGTCGGGGACTAGCGGGGGGGGGTCGGTCCTACAATGAGCAGTTCTTC
TRBJ1-2 . TRBV6-5 TRBD1 CASRGDSANYGYTF TGTGCCAGCAGAGGGGACAGCGCTAACTATGGCTACACCTTC
TRBJ2-7 . TRBV29-1 TRBD1 CSVSLAGGWEQYF TGCAGCGTTAGTTTGGCAGGGGGATGGGAGCAGTACTTC
TRBJ2-7 . TRBV14 TRBD2 CASSQGRWRGASYEQYF TGTGCCAGCAGCCAAGGGCGCTGGCGGGGGGCCTCCTACGAGCAGTACTTC
TRBJ1-1 . TRBV6-1 . CASSEPGSTEAFF TGTGCCAGCAGTGAACCGGGGAGCACTGAAGCTTTCTTT
TRBJ2-3 . TRBV27 . CASSFQGSIPDTQYF TGTGCCAGCAGTTTCCAGGGTAGTATCCCAGATACGCAGTATTTT
TRBJ1-6 . TRBV5-1 TRBD1 CASSSYRDSSYNSPLHF TGCGCCAGCAGCTCCTACAGGGACAGCTCCTATAATTCACCCCTCCACTTT
TRBJ1-1 few TRBV4-3 . CASSQGEGGVNTEAFF TGCGCCAGCAGCCAAGGGGAGGGAGGCGTGAACACTGAAGCTTTCTTT
TRBJ2-1 . TRBV27 TRBD1 CASSPDRAEQFF TGTGCCAGCAGTCCGGACAGGGCTGAGCAGTTCTTC
TRBJ2-5 few TRBV6-6 TRBD1 CASSPQGARETQYF TGTGCCAGCAGTCCACAGGGGGCTCGGGAGACCCAGTACTTC
TRBJ2-1 . TRBV19 . CASSIGGFNEQFF TGTGCCAGTAGTATTGGAGGGTTCAATGAGCAGTTCTTC
TRBJ1-5 once TRBV7-2 TRBD1 CASSFPGTGNQPQHF TGTGCCAGCAGCTTTCCCGGGACAGGGAATCAGCCCCAGCATTTT
TRBJ1-2 few TRBV6-5 TRBD1 CASSGQGDGYTF TGTGCCAGCAGTGGACAGGGGGATGGCTACACCTTC
TRBJ2-1 . TRBV6-1 . CASRTAGYNEQFF TGTGCCAGCAGGACCGCAGGCTACAATGAGCAGTTCTTC
TRBJ1-5 . TRBV19 TRBD1 CASSVQGWQPQHF TGTGCCAGTAGTGTACAGGGGTGGCAGCCCCAGCATTTT